These T cell receptor beta chains were read from a single sample in a study of PD-1 blockade in classical Hodgkin lymphoma. The repertoire was sequenced with immunoSEQ multiplex PCR; TCRdb's copy has only in-frame clones and lacks some. The data hold roughly 50,000 clones, with over 75% observed a single time. The sequencing here drew on peripheral blood mononuclear cells (PBMCs), taken at baseline. The receptors stem from a human donor with classical Hodgkin lymphoma. Both conserved end residues are part of each CDR3. Each record gives: J gene, clone size, V gene, D gene, CDR3 protein, CDR3 DNA. The D gene is left open where the match is weak. Size is omitted from some rows. Given values are once, few, many or a class for expanded clones.

TRBJ2-3 few TRBV20-1 NA CSASGATQYF TGCAGTGCGTCGGGGGCGACGCAGTATTTT
TRBJ1-2 NA TRBV20-1 NA CSARDYYGYTF TGCAGTGCTAGAGATTACTATGGCTACACCTTC
TRBJ2-5 NA TRBV10-1 TRBD2 CASSDYGAGGQETQYF TGCGCCAGCAGTGACTACGGGGCGGGAGGACAAGAGACCCAGTACTTC
TRBJ2-1 NA TRBV10-3 TRBD2 CAISETLAGGPGEQFF TGTGCCATCAGTGAGACTCTAGCGGGAGGCCCTGGTGAGCAGTTCTTC
TRBJ2-2 NA TRBV6-6 NA CASRPWGGELFF TGTGCCAGCCGCCCCTGGGGGGGGGAGCTGTTTTTT
TRBJ2-3 NA TRBV7-6 NA CASSLGVADTQYF TGTGCCAGCAGCTTAGGAGTCGCAGATACGCAGTATTTT
TRBJ2-1 NA TRBV7-9 TRBD1 CASSRGQGGEKQFF TGTGCCAGCAGCCGCGGACAGGGAGGAGAGAAGCAGTTCTTC
TRBJ2-7 NA TRBV1 NA CTTPIPNTRLERSYEQYF TGCACCACACCGATCCCTAATACACGACTAGAGCGCTCCTACGAGCAGTACTTC
TRBJ1-1 NA TRBV5-1 TRBD1 CASSRSGTVPYEAFF TGCGCCAGCAGCCGATCTGGGACAGTGCCTTATGAAGCTTTCTTT
TRBJ2-1 NA TRBV7-9 NA CASSPPRGERGPYNEQFF TGTGCCAGCAGCCCTCCCAGGGGGGAGCGGGGCCCATACAATGAGCAGTTCTTC
TRBJ1-2 NA TRBV29-1 NA CSVDRDTGNYGYTF TGCAGCGTTGATCGGGACACTGGTAACTATGGCTACACCTTC
TRBJ2-1 NA TRBV5-8 NA CASSLVAYNEQFF TGTGCCAGCAGCTTGGTTGCCTACAATGAGCAGTTCTTC
TRBJ2-1 NA TRBV4-3 TRBD2 CASSQSPFLAGGRNEQFF TGCGCCAGCAGCCAATCCCCCTTTCTAGCGGGAGGGCGGAATGAGCAGTTCTTC
TRBJ2-3 few TRBV19 TRBD1 CATRTGYTDTQYF TGTGCCACCCGGACAGGCTACACAGATACGCAGTATTTT
TRBJ1-1 NA TRBV2 TRBD1 CASRDRGTNTEAFF TGTGCCAGCCGGGACAGGGGGACGAACACTGAAGCTTTCTTT
TRBJ2-1 medium-sized TRBV10-1 TRBD2 CASSSGLAGGYEQFF TGCGCCAGCAGCTCGGGACTAGCGGGAGGATATGAGCAGTTCTTC
TRBJ1-2 NA TRBV30 NA CAWSAGRRGYTF TGTGCCTGGAGTGCGGGTAGGCGAGGCTACACCTTC
TRBJ2-5 NA TRBV5-4 NA CASRRGLAGGRETQYF TGTGCCAGCAGAAGAGGACTAGCAGGGGGTCGGGAGACCCAGTACTTC
TRBJ2-7 NA TRBV20-1 NA CSAQISYEQYF TGCAGTGCTCAAATCTCCTACGAGCAGTACTTC
TRBJ2-1 NA TRBV7-6 NA CASSRPRDKQFF TGTGCCAGCAGCCGCCCCCGGGACAAGCAGTTCTTC
TRBJ1-2 NA TRBV18 NA CASSPATGPNYGYTF TGTGCCAGCTCACCTGCGACAGGCCCTAACTATGGCTACACCTTC
TRBJ2-1 NA TRBV6-4 NA CASSDLEGEQFF TGTGCCAGCAGTGACCTCGAAGGTGAGCAGTTCTTC
TRBJ2-1 once TRBV7-9 TRBD1 CASSLEWGTGDNEQFF TGTGCCAGCAGCTTAGAATGGGGGACAGGGGACAATGAGCAGTTCTTC
TRBJ1-1 NA TRBV6-6 NA CASEGSTEAFF TGTGCCAGCGAGGGATCCACTGAAGCTTTCTTT
TRBJ2-2 NA TRBV7-9 NA CASSWDGAAGELFF TGTGCCAGCAGCTGGGACGGGGCTGCCGGGGAGCTGTTTTTT
TRBJ2-3 few TRBV29-1 NA CSVAVEGLADTQYF TGCAGCGTTGCGGTAGAAGGATTAGCAGATACGCAGTATTTT
TRBJ2-5 NA TRBV9 NA CASSVGARGVDETQYF TGTGCCAGCAGCGTAGGGGCCAGGGGCGTGGACGAGACCCAGTACTTC
TRBJ1-1 NA TRBV19 NA CESGETEAFF TGTGAGTCAGGGGAAACTGAAGCTTTCTTT
TRBJ2-1 NA TRBV19 TRBD2 CASSIDRSGTYNEQFF TGTGCCAGTAGTATAGATCGTAGCGGGACATACAATGAGCAGTTCTTC
TRBJ2-7 NA TRBV25-1 NA CASSVPYEQYF TGTGCCAGCAGTGTCCCCTACGAGCAGTACTTC
TRBJ2-5 once TRBV5-6 TRBD2 CASSLGAGGETQYF TGTGCCAGCAGCTTAGGAGCGGGAGGCGAAACCCAGTACTTC
TRBJ1-4 NA TRBV5-1 NA CASSLGSWGEKLFF TGCGCCAGCAGCTTGGGCAGTTGGGGGGAAAAACTGTTTTTT
TRBJ1-2 NA TRBV29-1 NA CSIEGYGYGYTF TGCAGCATCGAGGGCTATGGCTATGGCTACACCTTC
TRBJ1-2 NA TRBV5-4 TRBD1 CASSAGTGGGYTF TGTGCCAGCAGCGCCGGGACAGGGGGAGGCTACACCTTC
TRBJ2-1 NA TRBV6-5 TRBD2 CASSYSTSGYNEQFF TGTGCCAGCAGTTACTCGACTAGCGGCTACAATGAGCAGTTCTTC
TRBJ1-2 NA TRBV4-3 TRBD1 CASSQEQGSYGYTF TGCGCCAGCAGCCAGGAACAGGGGAGCTATGGCTACACCTTC
TRBJ2-1 NA TRBV7-9 NA CASSPHLNNEQFF TGTGCCAGCAGCCCCCACTTGAACAATGAGCAGTTCTTC
TRBJ1-1 NA TRBV7-9 NA CASSLIGNTEAFF TGTGCCAGCAGCTTAATTGGGAACACTGAAGCTTTCTTT
TRBJ2-6 NA TRBV7-2 TRBD2 CASSPRTSGSSGANVLTF TGTGCCAGCAGCCCAAGGACTAGCGGGAGCTCTGGGGCCAACGTCCTGACTTTC
TRBJ2-5 NA TRBV10-3 NA CAISERRVINQETQYF TGTGCCATCAGCGAGAGGAGGGTGATTAACCAAGAGACCCAGTACTTC